Following are 13 T cell receptor beta chains from one sample sequenced in a study of tissue T cells after allogeneic stem cell transplantation. Specified time point: mouse harvest day 14 after allogeneic transplant. Mouse grafts combined 10^7 T-cell-depleted bone marrow cells with 10^6 splenic CD5+ T cells. TCRdb's copy holds only in-frame clones and misses some; the assay was immunoSEQ multiplex PCR. The sample holds roughly 4,700 clones; approximately 40% are singletons and the top ten take roughly 24%. The sequenced sample was gut tissue. The receptors here all came from a female BALB/c mouse given C57BL/6 T cells with graft-versus-host disease after an allogeneic hematopoietic cell transplant.

For this clone: These gene names are mouse names. The CDR3 extends 1 residue past the end of the read, so its final part is completed from the germline J gene. This chain joins TRBV13-3 and TRBJ2-7, with unresolved D. CDR1 NNHDY and CDR2 SYVADS come from the germline V gene. V was pared by 6 bases and J by 4 bases, with 8 bases between. The CDR3 is 11 residues long. The DNA read from the CDR3 is TGTGCCAGCACCGACTTTTATGAACAGTAC. It yields the protein CASTDFYEQY. The complete CDR3 protein is CASTDFYEQYF.

Within the sample, this clone is medium-sized. Mouse names are used for the genes. CDR3 DNA, as far as it was read: TGTGCCAGCAGTTTGGACTATGAACAGTAC. It specifies CASSLDYEQY. The entire CDR3 reads CASSLDYEQYF. The chain combines TRBV15 with TRBJ2-7; D gene uncertain. The CDR3 end is not reached by the read, which stops 1 residue before it; the germline J gene fills it in. Germline CDR1 is SGHND and CDR2 is FRSKSL. V was clipped by 3 bases and J by 3 bases, with 3 bases between them. This CDR3 has 11 amino acids.

As to this clone: This may be a read error, as it is one base from a much larger clone. All gene names here are mouse names. Read coverage stops 1 residue before the CDR3 terminus; the germline J gene supplies the remainder. The J gene is TRBJ1-4, the V gene TRBV13-3, with 9 bases lining up with TRBD1. After removal of 4 bases from V and 7 bases from J, the junction contained 8 bases not matched to a gene. This CDR3 comprises 15 residues. CDR1 and CDR2 (germline): NNHDY, SYVADS. CDR3 loop: CASSLGQGQGERLFF. Partial CDR3 DNA: TGTGCCAGCAGTCTCGGACAGGGACAGGGCGAAAGATTATTT.

Comments on this clone: Germline and genes here are mouse. The CDR3 goes on 1 residue after the read ends, and that part is filled in from the germline J gene. This rearrangement joins TRBV26 to TRBJ1-1; 9 bases are a match to TRBD1. There are 14 residues in the CDR3. Germline V CDR1 and CDR2: KGHPV, FQNQEV (reference sequence). The V segment lost 6 bases and the J segment 1 base; nucleotides outside the gene matches: 3. CDR3 region: CASSRGQGNTEVFF. CDR3 DNA, as far as it was read: TGTGCCAGCAGCCGGGGACAGGGAAACACAGAAGTCTTC.

Notes on this clone: Genes and germline come from the mouse. The read ends 1 residue shy of where the CDR3 ends; the end is completed using the germline J gene. The chain recombines TRBV19 with TRBJ1-5, with D uncertain. Between the trimmed V and J ends, which lost 4 bases and 4 bases, there was a span of 6 bases. This CDR3 contains 12 residues. The germline CDR1 and CDR2 sequences are FNHDT and SITEND (reference sequence). The CDR3 region is CASSPQNQAPLF. The sequenced CDR3 bases are TGTGCCAGCAGTCCTCAAAACCAGGCTCCGCTT.

With respect to this clone: The gene symbols are mouse symbols. The read falls 1 residue short of the CDR3 end, and the missing part is taken from the germline J gene. V usage is TRBV19 and J usage is TRBJ1-1; 7 bases are a match to TRBD1. Germline V gene lookup returns CDR1 FNHDT and CDR2 SITEND (reference sequence). J gave up 1 base and V 5 bases, and 2 bases lay outside the gene matches. The CDR3 contains 13 residues. The CDR3 DNA, read in part, is TGTGCCAGCAGCTGGGACAGGAACACAGAAGTCTTC. This gives the protein CASSWDRNTEVF. The whole CDR3 sequence is CASSWDRNTEVFF.

The table lists this clone with a few counts. Any gene name here is a mouse gene name. The CDR3 goes on 1 residue after the read ends, and that part is filled in from the germline J gene. The V gene is TRBV3, the J gene TRBJ1-5; D possibly corresponds to TRBD1 (6 bases). With 4 bases removed from V and 3 bases from J, the gap between germline ends came to 7 bases. CDR3 length: 13 amino acids. CDR1 SNHLY and CDR2 FYNGKV come from the germline V gene (reference sequence). CDR3 region: CASSYRANQAPLF. CDR3 DNA (partial): TGTGCCAGCAGCTACAGGGCCAACCAGGCTCCGCTT.

This clone was seen a few times. The listed genes are named as in mouse. The missing CDR3 end, 1 residue past where the read stops, is filled in from the germline J gene. The chain joins TRBV12-1 to TRBJ1-4, with D perhaps TRBD1 (6 bases). Germline V gene data show CDR1 as SGHSN and CDR2 as HYEKVE. The CDR3 sequence is 15 residues long. V lost 0 bases, J lost 0 bases, and 7 bases lay in between. CDR3 sequence reads: CASSLRGVSNERLFF. CDR3 DNA (partial): TGTGCCAGCTCTCTCAGGGGGGTTTCCAACGAAAGATTATTT. Full variable domain (outside the CDR3, taken from reference TRBV12-1 and TRBJ1-4): DSGVVQSPRHIIKEKGGRSVLTCIPISGHSNVVWYQQTLGKELKFLIQHYEKVERDKGFLPSRFSVQQFDDYHSEMNMSALELEDSAMYFCASSLRGVSNERLFFGHGTKLSVL.

Comment on this clone: The gene names given are mouse names. The read ends 1 residue before the CDR3 terminus; that terminus is restored from the germline J gene. J is TRBJ2-4 and V is TRBV3; D unclear. With 4 bases removed from V and 0 bases from J, the gap between germline ends came to 5 bases. There are 13 residues in the CDR3. Germline assignment: CDR1 SNHLY and CDR2 FYNGKV (reference sequence). Partial CDR3 DNA: TGTGCCAGCAGCTCGGAGAGTCAAAACACCTTGTAC. This codes for CASSSESQNTLY. The entire CDR3 sequence reads CASSSESQNTLYF.

Notes on this clone: Gene names follow the mouse nomenclature. The CDR3 is cut off 1 residue early in the read; its end comes from the germline J gene. The chain uses TRBV26 and TRBJ2-5; 10 nucleotides line up with TRBD2. With 6 bases clipped from V and 2 bases from J, the junction kept 5 bases outside the gene matches. The CDR3 sequence is 15 residues long. Germline lookup yields CDR1 KGHPV and CDR2 FQNQEV (reference sequence). CDR3 sequence reads: CASSPDWGVQDTQYF. CDR3 DNA, as far as it was read: TGTGCCAGCAGCCCTGACTGGGGGGTCCAAGACACCCAGTAC.

This clone is medium-sized by share. Mouse gene names and germline throughout. The read ends 1 residue shy of where the CDR3 ends; the end is completed using the germline J gene. The chain uses TRBV14 and TRBJ2-7; TRBD1 matches 8 bases. Germline values: CDR1 SGHDT, CDR2 FRDEAV. The V segment lost 5 bases and the J segment 9 bases; nucleotides outside the gene matches: 4. CDR3 length: 11 amino acids. The CDR3 loop is CASRRQGRQYF. The sequenced CDR3 bases are TGTGCCAGCAGGAGACAGGGGAGACAGTAC.

This clone was found once. Genes and germline come from the mouse. The read ends 1 residue before the CDR3 terminus; that terminus is restored from the germline J gene. V is TRBV19 and J is TRBJ1-4; D is possibly TRBD1 (5 bases). The CDR3 covers 17 residues. The V gene's germline CDR1 is FNHDT and CDR2 SITEND (reference sequence). With 0 bases removed from V and 0 bases from J, the gap between germline ends came to 12 bases. CDR3 amino acids: CASSIVPQGVSNERLFF. Partial CDR3 DNA: TGTGCCAGCAGTATAGTCCCCCAGGGAGTTTCCAACGAAAGATTATTT.

About this clone itself: Any gene name here is a mouse gene name. The read ends 1 residue before the CDR3 terminus; that terminus is restored from the germline J gene. V is TRBV26 and J is TRBJ1-4; D is undetermined. V lost 3 bases and J 4 bases, leaving 6 bases between the germline ends. In germline, CDR1 is KGHPV, CDR2 FQNQEV (reference sequence). The CDR3 is made up of 13 amino acids. The covered CDR3 bases are TGTGCCAGCAGTCTCAGCAGCAACGAAAGATTATTT. It is translated as CASSLSSNERLF. The complete CDR3 reads CASSLSSNERLFF.